The 11 T cell receptor beta chains below were found in one sample sequenced in a study of spatial heterogeneity in lung cancer. Study results and limitations: How many expanded intratumoral alpha and beta TCRs were present tracked the tumor mutation count, which was a count of nonsynonymous mutations.

Time point: sample taken at primary tumor resection. These receptors have no known antigen. TCRdb reanalysed the 5' RACE reads using MiXCR and keeps one entry per CDR3 protein. The sample lists around 100,000 distinct CDR3 sequences, around 4.8% occurring once. Sequencing was performed on lung tumor tissue, taken at surgery. These receptors originate from a male donor with early-stage non-small cell lung cancer.

This clonotype was counted many times. J is TRBJ2-2 and V is TRBV3-1; no reliable D call. Germline V gene data show CDR1 as LGHDT and CDR2 as YNNKEL (reference sequence). Trimming left V 0 bases short and J 3 bases short, with 14 bases between. This CDR3 has 17 residues. DNA of the CDR3: TGTGCCAGCAGCCAAGATCTTATTCTCAGTCACACCGGGGAGCTGTTTTTT. Translation gives CASSQDLILSHTGELFF.

The sample holds many counts of this clonotype. The rearrangement links TRBV28 to TRBJ1-1; 8 positions match TRBD1. The CDR3 is 15 amino acids. V lost 5 bases to trimming and J lost 4 bases; unmatched junction nucleotides: 9. Germline lookup yields CDR1 MDHEN and CDR2 SYDVKM. The CDR3 reads CASSHRGLGFTEAFF. The CDR3 region has the DNA TGTGCCAGCAGTCACAGGGGGTTAGGTTTCACTGAAGCTTTCTTT.

In its sample, this clonotype was seen many times. The CDR3: CASSQGTSQETQYF. CDR3 in DNA: TGTGCCAGCAGCCAGGGCACTAGCCAAGAGACCCAGTACTTC. The chain has TRBV14 and TRBJ2-5, with D perhaps matching TRBD2 (5 bases). In germline, CDR1 is SGHDN, CDR2 FVKESK. The CDR3 runs 14 residues. Between the trimmed V and J ends, which lost 3 bases and 1 base, there was a span of 9 bases.

The table lists this clonotype with many counts. The chain links TRBV28 to TRBJ2-5; possibly TRBD2 for D (5 bases). The germline CDR1 and CDR2 sequences are MDHEN and SYDVKM. The CDR3 has 12 amino acids. V was cut by 7 bases and J by 5 bases, with 11 bases left in between. This CDR3 is CASNDYVETQYF. In DNA form, the CDR3 reads TGTGCCAGCAACGACTATGTGGAGACCCAGTACTTC.

A word on this clonotype: This may arise from a read error, as a much more abundant clone is one base away. The rearrangement joins TRBV11-2 to TRBJ2-5; TRBD2 matches at 9 bases. Per germline, CDR1 SGHAT and CDR2 FQNNGV. V dropped 2 bases and J dropped 4; count of bases not matched to a gene: 11. The CDR3 has 17 amino acids. For the CDR3, the DNA is TGTGCCAGCAGCTTATCCCATAGCGGGAGAGGAGGAGAGACCCAGTACTTC. It yields the protein CASSLSHSGRGGETQYF.

Only a few counts were recorded for this clonotype. The V call is TRBV2, the J call TRBJ1-5; possibly TRBD1 for D (5 bases). This CDR3 comprises 13 residues. Trimming left V 6 bases short and J 4 bases short, with 10 bases between. Per the germline V gene, CDR1 is SNHLY and CDR2 is FYNNEI. DNA for the CDR3: TGTGCCAGCAGGTCCAGGGAGAATCAGCCCCAGCATTTT. It codes for CASRSRENQPQHF.

This clonotype occurred many times. V and J are TRBV10-3 and TRBJ2-6; unclear D gene. The CDR3 loop spans 13 amino acids. Trimming pared 7 bases from V and 0 bases from J, leaving 4 bases between. CDR1 is ENHRY, CDR2 SYGVKD, per germline. In DNA form, the CDR3 reads TGTGCCATCACGGACTCTGGGGCCAACGTCCTGACTTTC. It translates to CAITDSGANVLTF.

This clonotype was detected ten times or more. This chain connects TRBV4-1 to TRBJ2-1, with 11 bases fitting TRBD2. Germline CDR1 and CDR2: MGHRA and YSYEKL. There are 18 residues in the CDR3. Trimming cost V 1 base and J 8 bases; bases outside gene matches: 13. CDR3 protein: CASSQASDSGRASHEQFF. The CDR3 nucleotides read TGCGCCAGCAGCCAAGCTAGCGATAGCGGGAGGGCCAGCCATGAGCAGTTCTTC.

This clonotype was counted ten times or more. This sequence joins TRBV5-1 and TRBJ2-1; tentative D call: TRBD2 (6 bases). Germline values: CDR1 SGHRS, CDR2 YFSETQ. The CDR3 is 13 amino acids. V dropped 4 bases and J dropped 10 bases, with 15 bases sitting between them. CDR3 region: CASSPDLAQEQFF. The CDR3 bases are TGCGCCAGCAGCCCCGATCTAGCGCAAGAGCAGTTCTTC.

This clonotype was counted at least ten times. The gene calls are TRBV10-1 and TRBJ2-4, with D possibly called TRBD1 or TRBD2 (5 bases each). Trimming stripped 8 bases from V and 9 bases from J, with 17 bases between. This CDR3 comprises 13 residues. CDR1 WNHNN and CDR2 SYGVQD come from the germline V gene (reference sequence). CDR3 region: CASSLSPGSIQYF. In DNA form, the CDR3 reads TGCGCCAGCTCCCTGAGCCCAGGGAGCATTCAGTACTTC.

V usage is TRBV11-3 and J usage is TRBJ2-1; D remains ambiguous. Trimming shortened V by 0 bases and J by 11 bases, and 11 bases separated the two germline ends. Germline V gene data show CDR1 as SGHNT and CDR2 as YENEEA. The CDR3 loop spans 13 amino acids. As DNA, the CDR3 is TGTGCCAGCAGCTTAGAGAGGCAGGCAAAGCAGTTCTTC. Translating gives CASSLERQAKQFF.